The clone carrying this T cell receptor (beta chain) was observed a few times. Its matching antigen is unknown. The record originates from a study of coeliac disease. Study summary: Disease groups: newly diagnosed active, refractory type I, gluten-free-diet controlled.

TCRdb's copy holds only in-frame clones and misses some; the assay was immunoSEQ multiplex PCR. The sample includes about 3,300 clones, less than 55% of them seen just once. Regarding the study as a whole: Control samples showed higher TRB and TRG clonality than intraepithelial and lamina propria samples in active celiac disease. The authors considered this approach unsuitable for unbiased detection of gliadin-specific T cells. TRB repertoires were largely private, with most amino acid sequences found in only one sample.

The CDR3 is 13 amino acids. CDR1 is MDHEN and CDR2 is SYDVKM in the germline V gene. The V end was cut by 8 bases, the J end by 7 bases, with 14 bases between. This clonotype was sampled from a woman between 65 and 79 years old with celiac disease. The sequenced material came from intraepithelial lymphocytes from the gut. The J gene is TRBJ2-2, the V gene TRBV28, with D perhaps TRBD1 (7 bases). The CDR3 reads CASSRGEVGELFF. The CDR3 DNA is TGTGCCAGCTCCAGGGGGGAGGTCGGGGAGCTGTTTTTT. Together with reference TRBV28 and TRBJ2-2, the CDR3 gives the full variable domain: DVKVTQSSRYLVKRTGEKVFLECVQDMDHENMFWYRQDPGLGLRLIYFSYDVKMKEKGDIPEGYSVSREKKERFSLILESASTNQTSMYLCASSRGEVGELFFGEGSRLTVL.